A selection of T cell receptor beta chains follows, all from one sample in a study of beta chain features in type 1 diabetes. Only in-frame clones appear in the TCRdb table, and some are missing; sequencing was by immunoSEQ multiplex PCR. Here the sample spans some 170,000 clones, over 55% being singletons. Sequenced input: naive CD4+ T cells from blood. The receptor source for this set is a man aged 25 to 40 with type 1 diabetes. CDR3s include the opening cysteine and the closing phenylalanine or tryptophan. Fields, in order: J gene, V gene, CDR3 protein.

J: TRBJ1-5
V: TRBV28
CDR3: CASSLLSRDQPQHF

J: TRBJ1-6
V: TRBV30
CDR3: CAWRQGNSPLHF

J: TRBJ2-5
V: TRBV7-2
CDR3: CASSLGGGQETQYF

J: TRBJ2-5
V: TRBV20-1
CDR3: CAYTSRQSQYF

J: TRBJ2-1
V: TRBV10-3
CDR3: CAISQLAATYNEQFF

J: TRBJ2-5
V: TRBV18
CDR3: CASSPSRQETQYF

J: TRBJ2-5
V: TRBV27
CDR3: CASSFWTSGAETQYF

J: TRBJ2-5
V: TRBV30
CDR3: CAWTISQETQYF

J: TRBJ2-5
V: TRBV4-3
CDR3: CASSRNQGQETQYF

J: TRBJ2-6
V: TRBV11-2
CDR3: CASSLSSGANVLTF

J: TRBJ2-5
V: TRBV9
CDR3: CASSVDSGVETQYF

J: TRBJ2-5
V: TRBV4-3
CDR3: CASSQAAGAQYF

J: TRBJ2-5
V: TRBV7-9
CDR3: CASSLLAGETQYF

J: TRBJ1-6
V: TRBV30
CDR3: CAWRANSPLHF

J: TRBJ1-2
V: TRBV5-1
CDR3: CASSATTNYGYTF

J: TRBJ2-2
V: TRBV7-9
CDR3: CASSQPTGNTGELFF

J: TRBJ2-2
V: TRBV7-8
CDR3: CASSGGLSNTGELFF

J: TRBJ2-4
V: TRBV4-3
CDR3: CASSQGRRNIQYF